This T cell receptor beta chain was identified during a study of T cell responses to AZD1222 COVID-19 vaccine. The overall study: Pooling was applied to second doses at about 4 or about 12 weeks.

CDR1 and CDR2 from the germline V gene are LGHNA and YNFKEQ. J gave up 4 bases and V 1 base, and 3 bases lay outside the gene matches. The CDR3 loop spans 15 amino acids. Method: immunoSEQ multiplex PCR; TCRdb's copy keeps in-frame clones and lacks some. The table has more than 60,000 clones, 75% to 85% seen once. This sample comprised peripheral blood, obtained on day 0 of AZD1222 vaccination. J is TRBJ1-1 and V is TRBV4-2, with TRBD1 identical over 10 bases. The TCR was taken from an adult in good health. Written as DNA, the CDR3 is TGTGCCAGCAGCCAAGGACAGGGGGCCATCACTGAAGCTTTCTTT. Its protein product is CASSQGQGAITEAFF.